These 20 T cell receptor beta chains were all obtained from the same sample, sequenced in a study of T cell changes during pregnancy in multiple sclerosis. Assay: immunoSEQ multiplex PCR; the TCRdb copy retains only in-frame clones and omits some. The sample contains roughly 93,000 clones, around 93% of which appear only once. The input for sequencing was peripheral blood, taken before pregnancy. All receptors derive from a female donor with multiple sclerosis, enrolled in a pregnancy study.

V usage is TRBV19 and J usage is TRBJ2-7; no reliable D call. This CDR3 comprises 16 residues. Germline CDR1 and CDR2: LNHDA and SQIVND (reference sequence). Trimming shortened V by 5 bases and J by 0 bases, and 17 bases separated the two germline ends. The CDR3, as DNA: TGTGCCAGTAGTCCCTATGGCGGATTTAGCTCCTACGAGCAGTACTTC. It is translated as CASSPYGGFSSYEQYF. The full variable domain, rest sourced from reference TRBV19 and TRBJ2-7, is DGGITQSPKYLFRKEGQNVTLSCEQNLNHDAMYWYRQDPGQGLRLIYYSQIVNDFQKGDIAEGYSVSREKKESFPLTVTSAQKNPTAFYLCASSPYGGFSSYEQYFGPGTRLTVT.

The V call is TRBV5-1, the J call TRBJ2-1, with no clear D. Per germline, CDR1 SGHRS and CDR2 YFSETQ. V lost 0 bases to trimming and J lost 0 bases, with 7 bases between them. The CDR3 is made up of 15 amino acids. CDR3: CASSLVGSSYNEQFF. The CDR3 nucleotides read TGCGCCAGCAGCTTGGTCGGTAGCTCCTACAATGAGCAGTTCTTC.

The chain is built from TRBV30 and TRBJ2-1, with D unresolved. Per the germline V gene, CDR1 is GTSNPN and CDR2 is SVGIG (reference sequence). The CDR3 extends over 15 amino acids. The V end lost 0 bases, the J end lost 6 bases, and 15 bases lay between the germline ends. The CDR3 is CAWSVYSTEVNEQFF. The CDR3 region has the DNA TGTGCCTGGAGTGTATATTCTACTGAGGTCAATGAGCAGTTCTTC.

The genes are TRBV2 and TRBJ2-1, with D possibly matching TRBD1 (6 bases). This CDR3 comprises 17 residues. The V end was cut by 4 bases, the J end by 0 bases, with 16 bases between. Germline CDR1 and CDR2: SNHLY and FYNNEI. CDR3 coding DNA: TGTGCCAGCAGTGGAGCGAGACAGGACAGCTCCTACAATGAGCAGTTCTTC. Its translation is CASSGARQDSSYNEQFF.

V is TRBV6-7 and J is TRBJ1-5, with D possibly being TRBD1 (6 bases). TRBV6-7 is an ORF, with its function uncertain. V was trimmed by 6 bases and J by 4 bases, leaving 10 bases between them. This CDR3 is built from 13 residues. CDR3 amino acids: CASRGGGNQPQHF. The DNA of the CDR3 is TGTGCCAGCAGGGGAGGGGGGAATCAGCCCCAGCATTTT.

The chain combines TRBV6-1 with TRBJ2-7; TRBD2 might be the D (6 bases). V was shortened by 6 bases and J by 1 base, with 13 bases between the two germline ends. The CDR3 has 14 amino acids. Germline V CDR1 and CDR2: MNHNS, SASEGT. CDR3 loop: CASRTGRSSYEQYF. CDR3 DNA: TGTGCCAGCAGGACCGGGAGATCGTCCTACGAGCAGTACTTC.

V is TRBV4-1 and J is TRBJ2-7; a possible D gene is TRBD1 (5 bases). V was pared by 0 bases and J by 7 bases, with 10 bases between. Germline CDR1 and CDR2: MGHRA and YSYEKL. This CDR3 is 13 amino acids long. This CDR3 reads CASSQDISGEQYF. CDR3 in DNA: TGCGCCAGCAGCCAAGATATTTCAGGGGAGCAGTACTTC.

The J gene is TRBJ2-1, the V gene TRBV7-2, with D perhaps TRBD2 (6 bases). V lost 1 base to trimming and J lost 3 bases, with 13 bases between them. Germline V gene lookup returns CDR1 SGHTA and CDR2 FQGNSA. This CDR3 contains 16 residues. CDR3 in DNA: TGTGCCAGCAGCTTAGGACTAGGTCTTCACTACAATGAGCAGTTCTTC. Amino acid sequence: CASSLGLGLHYNEQFF.

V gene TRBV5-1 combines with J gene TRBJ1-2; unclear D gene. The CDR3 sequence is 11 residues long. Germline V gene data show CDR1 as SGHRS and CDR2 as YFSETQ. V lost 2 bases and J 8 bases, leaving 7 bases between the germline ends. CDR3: CASSFGLGYTF. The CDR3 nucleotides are TGCGCCAGCAGCTTTGGCCTGGGCTACACCTTC.

The CDR3 coding sequence is TGCGCCTCCCTAGGGCGGGGGCGCGCTAACTATGGCTACACCTTC. It encodes CASLGRGRANYGYTF. The J gene is TRBJ1-2, the V gene TRBV23-1; maybe TRBD1 (6 bases). TRBV23-1 is an open reading frame, and its role is uncertain. The ends were cut back, 11 bases at V and 0 bases at J, with 19 bases in the middle. The CDR3 extends over 15 amino acids.

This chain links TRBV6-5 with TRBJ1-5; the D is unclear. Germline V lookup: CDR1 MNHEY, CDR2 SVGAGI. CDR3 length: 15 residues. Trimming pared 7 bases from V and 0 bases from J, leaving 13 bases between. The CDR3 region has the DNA TGTGCCAGCAAGCGGACGGCCTCTAGCAATCAGCCCCAGCATTTT. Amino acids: CASKRTASSNQPQHF.

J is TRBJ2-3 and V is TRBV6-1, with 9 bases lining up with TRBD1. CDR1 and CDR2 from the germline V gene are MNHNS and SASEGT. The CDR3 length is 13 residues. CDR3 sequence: CAVGGTGTDTQYF. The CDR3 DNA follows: TGTGCGGTGGGTGGGACAGGGACAGATACGCAGTATTTT.

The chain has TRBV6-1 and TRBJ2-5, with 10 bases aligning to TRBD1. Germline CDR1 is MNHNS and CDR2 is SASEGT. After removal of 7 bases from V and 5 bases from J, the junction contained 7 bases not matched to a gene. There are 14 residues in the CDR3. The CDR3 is CASIDRGLGETQYF. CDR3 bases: TGTGCCAGCATAGACAGGGGGCTGGGGGAGACCCAGTACTTC.

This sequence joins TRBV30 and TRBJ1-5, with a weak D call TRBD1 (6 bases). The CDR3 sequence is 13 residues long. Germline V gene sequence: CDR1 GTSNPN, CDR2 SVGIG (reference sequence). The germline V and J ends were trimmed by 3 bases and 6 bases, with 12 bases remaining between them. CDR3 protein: CAWRTGSSQPQHF. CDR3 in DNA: TGTGCCTGGAGGACAGGATCGAGTCAGCCCCAGCATTTT.

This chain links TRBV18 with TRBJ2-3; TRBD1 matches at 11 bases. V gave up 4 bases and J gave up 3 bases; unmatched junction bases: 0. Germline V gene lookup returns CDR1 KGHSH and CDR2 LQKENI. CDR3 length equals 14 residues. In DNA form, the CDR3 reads TGTGCCAGCTCACGGGACAGGGGGACAGATACGCAGTATTTT. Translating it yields CASSRDRGTDTQYF.

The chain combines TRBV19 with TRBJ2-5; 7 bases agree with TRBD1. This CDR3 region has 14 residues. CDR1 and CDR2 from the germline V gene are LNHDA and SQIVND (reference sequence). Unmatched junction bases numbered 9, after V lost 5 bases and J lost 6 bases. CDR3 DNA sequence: TGTGCCAGTAGTCCGTCCACAGGGGTACAGACCCAGTACTTC. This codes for CASSPSTGVQTQYF.

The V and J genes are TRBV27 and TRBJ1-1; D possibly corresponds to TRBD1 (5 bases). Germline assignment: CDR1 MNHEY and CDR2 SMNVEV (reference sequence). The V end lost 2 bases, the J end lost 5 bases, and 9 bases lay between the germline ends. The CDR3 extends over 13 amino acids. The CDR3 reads CASSLLRGTEAFF. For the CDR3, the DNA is TGTGCCAGCAGTTTACTGCGGGGGACTGAAGCTTTCTTT.

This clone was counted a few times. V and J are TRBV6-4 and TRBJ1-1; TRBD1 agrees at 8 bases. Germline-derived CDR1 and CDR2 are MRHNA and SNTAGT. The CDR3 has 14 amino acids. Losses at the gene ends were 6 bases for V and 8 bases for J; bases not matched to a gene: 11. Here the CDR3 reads CASRPEQGAGEAFF. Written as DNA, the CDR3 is TGTGCCAGCAGGCCTGAGCAGGGGGCCGGGGAAGCTTTCTTT.

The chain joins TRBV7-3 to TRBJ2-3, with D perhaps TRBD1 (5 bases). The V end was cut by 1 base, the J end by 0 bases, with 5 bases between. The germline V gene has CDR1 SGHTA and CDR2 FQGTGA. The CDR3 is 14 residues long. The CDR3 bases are TGTGCCAGCAGCTTAAGGGGCAGCACAGATACGCAGTATTTT. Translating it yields CASSLRGSTDTQYF.

The CDR3 region is CASKTGTSGRAVKETQYF. CDR3 nucleotides: TGCGCCAGCAAAACCGGGACTAGCGGGAGGGCCGTAAAAGAGACCCAGTACTTC. The chain is built from TRBV5-1 and TRBJ2-5; 16 bases are a match to TRBD2. Germline V gene lookup returns CDR1 SGHRS and CDR2 YFSETQ. With V trimmed by 6 bases and J by 3 bases, 11 bases remained unmatched. The CDR3 extends over 18 amino acids.